The source of this T cell receptor beta chain is a study of T-cell reconstitution after alpha-beta-depleted transplantation in children. Notes on the study in general: Diversity of TCRbeta at day 60 was high in some patients, arising from surviving recipient T cells and thymic progenitors. Several hundred expanded graft clones reportedly gave rise to the alpha-beta T cells present about two months after transplant. Newly made T cells mostly supplied T-cell counts and diversity one year after transplant.

This clonotype came up a few times. Its matching antigen is unknown. The TCRbeta library incorporated unique molecular identifiers. TCRdb itself ran the PCR reads through MiXCR, one entry per CDR3 protein. The sample has 77,000 or so distinct CDR3 sequences, 15% to 20% seen once. This CDR3 is built from 13 residues. Trimming stripped 8 bases from V and 7 bases from J, with 17 bases between. The gene calls are TRBV12-3 or TRBV12-4 and TRBJ2-5; possible D gene TRBD2, 6 bases. The source was PBMCs, mostly from graft donor cells, collected 360 days after TCRalphabeta/CD19-depleted stem cell transplant. This receptor was identified in a male patient aged 2 to 10 who had a stem cell transplant for acute lymphoblastic leukemia, so the T cells may come from the graft donor. The CDR3 sequence is CASRDLAPGTQYF. The CDR3 coding sequence is TGTGCCAGCCGGGACTTGGCCCCGGGGACCCAGTACTTC.